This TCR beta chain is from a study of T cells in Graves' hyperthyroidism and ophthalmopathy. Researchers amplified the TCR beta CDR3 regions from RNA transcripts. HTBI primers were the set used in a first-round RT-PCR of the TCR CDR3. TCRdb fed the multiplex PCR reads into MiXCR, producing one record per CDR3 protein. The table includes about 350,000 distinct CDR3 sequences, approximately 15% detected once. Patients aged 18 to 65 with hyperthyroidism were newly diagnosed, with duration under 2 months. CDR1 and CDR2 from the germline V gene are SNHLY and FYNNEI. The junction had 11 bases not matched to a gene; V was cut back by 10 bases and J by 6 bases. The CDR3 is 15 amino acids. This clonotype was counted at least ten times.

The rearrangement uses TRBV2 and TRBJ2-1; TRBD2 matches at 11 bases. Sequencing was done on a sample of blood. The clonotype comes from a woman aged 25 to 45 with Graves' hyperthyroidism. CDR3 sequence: CATGTVLAGVNEQFF. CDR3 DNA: TGTGCCACAGGGACCGTACTAGCGGGGGTCAATGAGCAGTTCTTC. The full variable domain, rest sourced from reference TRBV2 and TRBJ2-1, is EPEVTQTPSHQVTQMGQEVILRCVPISNHLYFYWYRQILGQKVEFLVSFYNNEISEKSEIFDDQFSVERPDGSNFTLKIRSTKLEDSAMYFCATGTVLAGVNEQFFGPGTRLTVL.